This T cell receptor beta chain was captured in a study of blood T cell repertoires in COVID-19. CDR3 length: 16 residues. In germline, CDR1 is KGHSH, CDR2 LQKENI. J gave up 0 bases and V 6 bases, and 10 bases lay outside the gene matches. The assay was immunoSEQ multiplex PCR, and TCRdb's table has in-frame clones only and misses some. The sample has over 300,000 clones; roughly 83% are singletons. In this sample, this clone turned up a few times. The material sequenced was peripheral blood. The TCR was taken from a woman between 45 and 65 years old with acute or convalescent COVID-19. The V gene is TRBV18, the J gene TRBJ1-1; TRBD1 agrees at 7 bases. This CDR3 is CASSAGQISLNTEAFF. CDR3 coding DNA: TGTGCCAGCTCGGCGGGACAGATTAGCCTGAACACTGAAGCTTTCTTT.